One TCR beta chain is described in this entry. Antigen: not known. The CDR3 spans 13 residues. With 8 bases clipped from V and 4 bases from J, the junction kept 7 bases outside the gene matches. Germline V gene sequence: CDR1 KGHSH, CDR2 LQKENI. The sample comes from a study of cytomegalovirus exposure and HLA in healthy donors. Whole-study findings and limits: Cytomegalovirus association was assigned to more than 150 TCR beta chains.

TCRdb keeps only in-frame clones here, not all; method: immunoSEQ multiplex PCR. This table has about 280,000 clones, over 75% appearing once. Source material: PBMCs. J is TRBJ2-5 and V is TRBV18, with 7 bases matching TRBD2. The origin of this receptor is a woman aged 18 to 35 in good health and CMV-seronegative. Here the CDR3 reads CASGGSRSETQYF. The DNA for the CDR3 is TGTGCCAGCGGCGGGAGTAGGTCAGAGACCCAGTACTTC.